The clone carrying this TCR beta chain appeared many times. This sample was taken from a study of CD8 T cells in ankylosing spondylitis. Looked up from germline, CDR1 is DFQATT and CDR2 is SNEGSKA (reference sequence). The V gene lost 0 bases and the J gene lost 1 base, with 10 bases spanning the gap. CDR3 size: 15 residues. TCRdb recomputed calls from the 5' RACE reads with MiXCR, one row per CDR3 protein. Of about 36,000 distinct CDR3 sequences in the sample, about 11% were seen once. The sequenced sample consisted of synovial fluid, either unsorted or a sorted T cell fraction (not recorded which). The TCR was taken from a male donor with ankylosing spondylitis. The chain combines TRBV20-1 with TRBJ2-1; weak D call: TRBD2 (6 bases). The CDR3 loop is CSARDRDLSYNEQFF. CDR3 bases: TGCAGTGCTAGAGACCGGGACTTGTCCTACAATGAGCAGTTCTTC.